These 32 T cell receptor beta chains originate from one sample sequenced in a study of beta chain features in type 1 diabetes. Sequencing targeted expressed TCRB transcripts, as all isolated RNA had been reverse transcribed. Assay used: immunoSEQ multiplex PCR; TCRdb lists only in-frame clones, some missing. The sample yields 150,000 or so clones, 40% to 60% seen once. Sequenced: Tregs from blood. Every receptor here comes from a man younger than 30 in good health.

This sequence joins TRBV10-3 and TRBJ2-1; 9 bases are a match to TRBD2. This CDR3 comprises 17 residues. From germline, CDR1 is ENHRY and CDR2 SYGVKD. J gave up 4 bases and V 5 bases, and 12 bases lay outside the gene matches. The CDR3 DNA reads as TGTGCCATCAGTAAAACCCTAGCGGGACGGGATTACAATGAGCAGTTCTTC. This codes for CAISKTLAGRDYNEQFF.

The chain recombines TRBV11-3 with TRBJ2-2; tentatively, D is TRBD2 (5 bases). Germline lookup yields CDR1 SGHNT and CDR2 YENEEA. The CDR3 extends over 16 amino acids. With 1 base removed from V and 1 base from J, the gap between germline ends came to 10 bases. CDR3 nucleotides: TGTGCCAGCAGCTTAGGCCTAGCCTTGAACACCGGGGAGCTGTTTTTT. It codes for CASSLGLALNTGELFF.

V usage is TRBV27 and J usage is TRBJ2-2; TRBD1 matches at 9 bases. V dropped 5 bases and J dropped 1; count of bases not matched to a gene: 14. Germline V lookup: CDR1 MNHEY, CDR2 SMNVEV (reference sequence). This CDR3 region has 19 residues. CDR3 DNA sequence: TGTGCCAGCAGTCCCCGGGACAGGGTTACAATGTGGAACACCGGGGAGCTGTTTTTT. Its protein product is CASSPRDRVTMWNTGELFF.

This clone appeared a few times. The chain carries TRBV7-2 and TRBJ2-1, with 11 bases matching TRBD2. Germline trimming cut 2 bases from V and 8 bases from J; bases unmatched to any gene: 8. The CDR3 has 16 residues. Germline CDR1 reads SGHTA; CDR2 reads FQGNSA. The CDR3 DNA is TGTGCCAGCAGCTTAATAGCGGGAGGGCCTCGATATGAGCAGTTCTTC. Its protein is CASSLIAGGPRYEQFF.

The genes are TRBV6-5 and TRBJ1-2, with a tentative D call TRBD1 (5 bases). Germline V CDR1 and CDR2: MNHEY, SVGAGI. The CDR3 totals 14 residues. With 4 bases removed from V and 7 bases from J, the gap between germline ends came to 16 bases. CDR3 in amino acids: CASSSPGRVGGYTF. CDR3 nucleotide sequence: TGTGCCAGCAGTTCTCCCGGCAGGGTGGGTGGCTACACCTTC.

The rearrangement links TRBV28 to TRBJ2-6; 10 positions agree with TRBD1. This CDR3 contains 17 residues. Germline trimming cut 11 bases from V and 0 bases from J; bases unmatched to any gene: 10. Looked up from germline, CDR1 is MDHEN and CDR2 is SYDVKM. CDR3 coding DNA: TGTGCCGGATCCCCGGGACAGGGGAGCTCTGGGGCCAACGTCCTGACTTTC. Residues: CAGSPGQGSSGANVLTF.

The table lists this clone with a count of one. The V call is TRBV19, the J call TRBJ2-7, with D maybe TRBD1 (6 bases). Trimming removed 4 bases from V and 6 bases from J, with 13 bases in between. There are 13 residues in the CDR3. CDR1 is LNHDA, CDR2 SQIVND, per germline (reference sequence). The CDR3 sequence: CASSRSAQGEQYF. The CDR3 DNA reads TGTGCCAGTAGTAGGTCCGCACAGGGCGAGCAGTACTTC.

The chain employs TRBV4-3 and TRBJ2-7; 7 nucleotides match TRBD1. The J segment lost 4 bases and the V segment lost 3 bases, leaving 9 bases of the junction unmatched. CDR3 length: 15 amino acids. Germline lookup yields CDR1 LGHNA and CDR2 YSLEER. The CDR3 bases are TGCGCCAGCAGCCAGGATACGACAGGGAGTTACGAGCAGTACTTC. Encoded protein: CASSQDTTGSYEQYF.

This clone has a handful of counts. The J gene is TRBJ2-3, the V gene TRBV30; TRBD2 might be the D (5 bases). V lost 4 bases and J lost 2, with 10 bases in between. The germline V gene has CDR1 GTSNPN and CDR2 SVGIG (reference sequence). The CDR3 is 13 amino acids. The CDR3: CAWNAGSTDTQYF. The CDR3 DNA is TGTGCCTGGAATGCGGGTTCCACAGATACGCAGTATTTT.

V and J are TRBV7-2 and TRBJ2-7; D not certain. V was cut by 5 bases and J by 3 bases, with 14 bases left in between. The CDR3 has 14 amino acids. Germline-derived CDR1 and CDR2 are SGHTA and FQGNSA. The CDR3 is CASSLESVFYEQYF. DNA of the CDR3: TGTGCCAGCAGCCTCGAGAGCGTTTTCTACGAGCAGTACTTC.

The V gene is TRBV15, the J gene TRBJ2-5; TRBD1 might be the D (5 bases). This CDR3 contains 14 residues. The germline V gene has CDR1 LNHNV and CDR2 YYDKDF (reference sequence). The V gene lost 4 bases and the J gene lost 5 bases, with 14 bases spanning the gap. CDR3 sequence (DNA): TGTGCCACCAGCACCGTAGGGCAGGGCGAGACCCAGTACTTC. Translated: CATSTVGQGETQYF.

This clone occurred a few times. The chain combines TRBV28 with TRBJ1-5; D ambiguous. The CDR3 spans 11 residues. The germline gives CDR1 MDHEN, CDR2 SYDVKM. Trimming stripped 8 bases from V and 5 bases from J, with 7 bases between. CDR3 region: CASAGDQPQHF. In DNA form, the CDR3 reads TGTGCCAGCGCAGGCGATCAGCCCCAGCATTTT.

The chain is built from TRBV28 and TRBJ1-5; no reliable D call. V was pared by 3 bases and J by 2 bases, with 17 bases between. CDR3 length: 17 residues. Germline CDR1 MDHEN, CDR2 SYDVKM. CDR3: CASSFYSSGFGNQPQHF. Here the CDR3 DNA reads TGTGCCAGCAGTTTTTATTCCTCGGGGTTTGGCAATCAGCCCCAGCATTTT.

The chain joins TRBV4-3 to TRBJ2-7; 8 bases fit TRBD1. Germline V gives CDR1 LGHNA, CDR2 YSLEER. The CDR3 consists of 14 residues. J was trimmed by 3 bases and V by 1 base; bases with no gene match: 2. The CDR3 spells CASSQGGQGYEQYF. DNA of the CDR3: TGCGCCAGCAGCCAAGGCGGACAGGGCTACGAGCAGTACTTC.

This rearrangement joins TRBV18 to TRBJ2-1; D is undetermined. Germline CDR1 is KGHSH and CDR2 is LQKENI. This CDR3 is 15 amino acids long. Trimming shortened V by 2 bases and J by 0 bases, and 8 bases separated the two germline ends. The CDR3 nucleotides read TGTGCCAGCTCACCAAGCGTTCTCTCCTACAATGAGCAGTTCTTC. It encodes CASSPSVLSYNEQFF.

This clone was found a few times. This chain connects TRBV5-1 to TRBJ1-6; 7 nucleotides align to TRBD1. This CDR3 spans 14 amino acids. In germline, CDR1 is SGHRS, CDR2 YFSETQ. Trimming cost V 0 bases and J 10 bases; bases outside gene matches: 4. The CDR3 sequence: CASSLEGGRSPLHF. CDR3 DNA: TGCGCCAGCAGCTTGGAAGGGGGCCGCTCACCCCTCCACTTT. The variable domain in full, with the rest retrieved from reference TRBV5-1 and TRBJ1-6, is KAGVTQTPRYLIKTRGQQVTLSCSPISGHRSVSWYQQTPGQGLQFLFEYFSETQRNKGNFPGRFSGRQFSNSRSEMNVSTLELGDSALYLCASSLEGGRSPLHFGNGTRLTVT.

In its sample, this clone was seen a few times. This chain connects TRBV7-8 to TRBJ1-1; unclear D gene. Trimming took off 0 bases at V and 5 bases at J, with 13 bases between the two ends. The length of the CDR3 is 15 residues. Germline lookup yields CDR1 SGHVS and CDR2 FQNEAQ. The CDR3, as DNA: TGTGCCAGCAGCTTAGCGGCGGGAGTAGGTACTGAAGCTTTCTTT. Amino acids: CASSLAAGVGTEAFF.

The rearrangement links TRBV11-1 to TRBJ2-5; 11 nucleotides align to TRBD2. V was pared by 2 bases and J by 2 bases, with 10 bases of the junction left unmatched. The CDR3 extends over 18 amino acids. Germline values: CDR1 SGHAT, CDR2 FQDESV (reference sequence). The CDR3 loop reads CASSLQGLAGPYQETQYF. CDR3 nucleotides: TGTGCCAGCAGCTTACAAGGACTAGCGGGCCCTTATCAAGAGACCCAGTACTTC.

The chain is built from TRBV7-2 and TRBJ2-3; 8 bases are shared with TRBD1. Per the germline V gene, CDR1 is SGHTA and CDR2 is FQGNSA. The trim removed 4 bases at V and 4 bases at J, leaving 4 bases unmatched. The CDR3 loop spans 14 amino acids. CDR3: CASSWTGRSDTQYF. CDR3 sequence (DNA): TGTGCCAGCAGCTGGACAGGGAGGTCAGATACGCAGTATTTT. Using reference TRBV7-2 and TRBJ2-3 for the parts outside the CDR3, the full variable domain is GAGVSQSPSNKVTEKGKDVELRCDPISGHTALYWYRQSLGQGLEFLIYFQGNSAPDKSGLPSDRFSAERTGGSVSTLTIQRTQQEDSAVYLCASSWTGRSDTQYFGPGTRLTVL.

The chain combines TRBV14 with TRBJ1-2, with unresolved D. CDR1 and CDR2 from the germline V gene are SGHDN and FVKESK. This CDR3 is built from 13 residues. The V end lost 5 bases, the J end lost 5 bases, and 12 bases lay between the germline ends. As DNA, the CDR3 is TGTGCCAGCAGCTATCGGATGGAGTATGGCTACACCTTC. It specifies CASSYRMEYGYTF.

The rearrangement joins TRBV20-1 to TRBJ2-3; D unclear. Per the germline V gene, CDR1 is DFQATT and CDR2 is SNEGSKA (reference sequence). Trimming pared 8 bases from V and 6 bases from J, leaving 9 bases between. CDR3 size: 10 residues. The CDR3 loop reads CSPVGDTQYF. The DNA for the CDR3 is TGCAGTCCTGTCGGGGATACGCAGTATTTT.

This chain connects TRBV4-2 to TRBJ2-2; 10 nucleotides align to TRBD2. The CDR3 is made up of 15 amino acids. Germline assignment: CDR1 LGHNA and CDR2 YNFKEQ. V was clipped by 1 base and J by 5 bases; unmatched bases: 1. CDR3: CASSQVAGGTGELFF. The CDR3 DNA reads TGTGCCAGCAGCCAAGTAGCGGGGGGAACCGGGGAGCTGTTTTTT.

The chain uses TRBV6-6 and TRBJ2-3, with 11 bases aligning to TRBD1. Per germline, CDR1 MNHNY and CDR2 SVGAGI (reference sequence). J was trimmed by 1 base and V by 4 bases; bases with no gene match: 1. The CDR3 extends over 15 amino acids. This chain's CDR3 is CASSWTGGGTDTQYF. Written as DNA, the CDR3 is TGTGCCAGCAGTTGGACAGGGGGCGGCACAGATACGCAGTATTTT.

The chain links TRBV10-3 to TRBJ1-1; D remains unclear. The CDR3 spans 17 residues. The V end was cut by 0 bases, the J end by 0 bases, with 14 bases between. Germline V gene lookup returns CDR1 ENHRY and CDR2 SYGVKD. The CDR3, as DNA: TGTGCCATCAGTGAGTCGGTTCGTCAGGTCATGAACACTGAAGCTTTCTTT. This codes for CAISESVRQVMNTEAFF.

The rearrangement joins TRBV4-3 to TRBJ1-2, with D maybe TRBD1 (6 bases). The V and J ends lost 2 bases and 8 bases respectively, with 12 bases between them. This CDR3 has 13 amino acids. CDR1 and CDR2 from the germline V gene are LGHNA and YSLEER. The CDR3 reads CASSQTGSRGYTF. CDR3 nucleotide sequence: TGCGCCAGCAGCCAAACAGGGAGTCGGGGCTACACCTTC.

This clone was recorded a few times. This chain links TRBV5-1 with TRBJ2-3; 14 nucleotides agree with TRBD2. Per the germline V gene, CDR1 is SGHRS and CDR2 is YFSETQ. The length of the CDR3 is 16 residues. V lost 4 bases and J lost 6; bases outside the gene matches: 7. The CDR3 loop reads CASSHGTSGSSDTQYF. The DNA for the CDR3 is TGCGCCAGCAGCCACGGGACTAGCGGGAGTAGTGATACGCAGTATTTT.

To note about this clone: The same CDR3 arises from other DNA sequences in this sample as well. The rearrangement joins TRBV6-5 to TRBJ1-6, with D maybe TRBD1 (5 bases). The germline gives CDR1 MNHEY, CDR2 SVGAGI. The CDR3 contains 15 residues. V was pared by 0 bases and J by 7 bases, with 10 bases between. CDR3 in amino acids: CASSYSAGWNSPLHF. The CDR3, as DNA: TGTGCCAGCAGTTACTCGGCAGGGTGGAATTCACCCCTCCACTTT.

This chain uses TRBV2 with TRBJ1-2; D unclear. V was cut by 8 bases and J by 10 bases, with 14 bases left in between. CDR3 length equals 11 residues. The V gene's germline CDR1 is SNHLY and CDR2 FYNNEI. The chain's CDR3 is CASGEFEDYTF. The CDR3 coding sequence is TGTGCCAGCGGGGAGTTCGAGGACTACACCTTC.

The chain has TRBV28 and TRBJ2-5; 10 nucleotides line up with TRBD1. V trimming: 3 bases; J trimming: 3 bases; junction bases outside the gene matches: 4. This CDR3 has 15 amino acids. Germline CDR1 reads MDHEN; CDR2 reads SYDVKM. The CDR3 here is CASSFDRGREETQYF. The CDR3 nucleotides read TGTGCCAGCAGTTTCGACAGGGGGCGCGAAGAGACCCAGTACTTC.

CDR3 bases: TGTGCCAGCAGCTTAGTCAGCGCAGATACGCAGTATTTT. It yields the protein CASSLVSADTQYF. This chain joins TRBV7-2 and TRBJ2-3, with D hard to call. This CDR3 spans 13 amino acids. V lost 1 base and J lost 4, with 6 bases in between. Germline assignment: CDR1 SGHTA and CDR2 FQGNSA.

This clone is classed as medium-sized. The rearrangement joins TRBV4-2 to TRBJ2-3, with D unclear. This CDR3 is 13 amino acids long. Germline lookup yields CDR1 LGHNA and CDR2 YNFKEQ. V shed 4 bases and J shed 4 bases, with 9 bases lying between them. The CDR3 DNA reads TGTGCCAGCAGCCGAAGACAAGCAGATACGCAGTATTTT. Encoded protein: CASSRRQADTQYF.

The V call is TRBV29-1, the J call TRBJ2-5, with a tentative D call TRBD1 (5 bases). Trimming cost V 1 base and J 2 bases, with 14 bases left between them. This CDR3 has 15 amino acids. Germline V CDR1 and CDR2: SQVTM, ANQGSEA. The CDR3 DNA sequence: TGCAGCGTTGAAGGTATATACACAGGACAAGAGACCCAGTACTTC. This sequence encodes CSVEGIYTGQETQYF.